Listed below are T cell receptor beta chains from one sample, sequenced in a study of T cell changes during pregnancy in multiple sclerosis. TCRdb keeps only in-frame clones here, not all; method: immunoSEQ multiplex PCR. The data hold some 56,000 clones, with 92% observed a single time. This specimen consisted of peripheral blood, obtained in the third trimester of pregnancy. The receptors shown here come from a female donor in good health, enrolled as a control in a pregnancy study. Each CDR3 is given with its conserved first and last residue. The order of the fields is V gene, D gene, J gene, CDR3 protein. D genes are given only for firm matches.

TRBV9	-	TRBJ1-3	CASSVGGGPSSGNTIYF
TRBV28	TRBD2	TRBJ2-7	CASSRLAGGHEQYF
TRBV27	TRBD2	TRBJ2-7	CASSLSFLAGAYEQYF
TRBV28	-	TRBJ2-1	CASRPRPLFDHEQFF
TRBV15	TRBD1	TRBJ1-1	CATSRVGTGGLNTEAFF
TRBV28	-	TRBJ2-1	CASSKGGGRNEQFF
TRBV7-6	TRBD1	TRBJ1-3	CASSLTGTGDSSGNTIYF
TRBV4-3	TRBD1	TRBJ2-7	CASSQEQGYFYEQYF
TRBV15	-	TRBJ1-2	CATSRDVRGHLYGYTF
TRBV5-6	TRBD1	TRBJ2-1	CASSLGQGYNEQFF
TRBV30	-	TRBJ2-2	CAWTRTSLLLNTGELFF
TRBV14	-	TRBJ2-7	CASSQGYGIAYEQYF
TRBV5-1	-	TRBJ2-1	CASSLGLVHNEQFF
TRBV5-6	TRBD1	TRBJ1-2	CASSRTGLSTF
TRBV6-4	-	TRBJ1-5	CASSGGSGSLNQPQHF
TRBV18	-	TRBJ1-2	CASSPQKGRTDGYTF
TRBV11-1	-	TRBJ2-1	CASSLSGNNEQFF